This T cell receptor beta chain was recorded in a study of blood T cell repertoires in COVID-19. Looking at the study overall: The United States, Italy and Spain provided the acute and convalescent COVID-19 samples. The cDNA or gDNA used as material had been derived from T cells, B-cell-depleted T cells, or PBMCs.

The V and J ends lost 4 bases and 5 bases, in that order; junction bases with no gene match: 7. The CDR3 loop spans 15 amino acids. CDR1 is MGHRA, CDR2 YSYEKL, per germline. Per the authors' pipeline: Amplification of reference gene primers provided the estimated nucleated cell counts. Data came from immunoSEQ multiplex PCR; TCRdb stores just in-frame clones and leaves some out. Clone size and V and J calls were adopted from that table, with D and trimming inferred from the DNA. The sample has 60,000 to 80,000 clones; roughly 88% are singletons. The sequencing sample was made of peripheral blood. This chain links TRBV4-1 with TRBJ2-5; TRBD2 aligns across 10 bases. The sequence derives from a human donor in a cohort sampled during active COVID-19. CDR3 amino acids: CASSLLAGVTETQYF. The CDR3 DNA reads as TGCGCCAGCAGCCTGCTAGCGGGGGTAACGGAGACCCAGTACTTC.